A selection of T cell receptor beta chains follows, all from one sample in a study of OX40 agonist ivuxolimab in advanced cancers. Profiled with immunoSEQ multiplex PCR; TCRdb holds only in-frame clones, not every one. The table has about 64,000 clones, approximately 80% seen once; the top ten hold approximately 5.2%. The source material was CD4+ or CD8+ T cells sorted from blood, sampled in a trial of the OX40 agonist ivuxolimab. These TCRs come from an adult with an advanced solid tumor such as melanoma, head and neck, liver or kidney cancer. Both conserved end residues are part of each CDR3. The D gene is left open where the match is weak. Clone size is shown for a subset of rows, as once, few, many or a class of expanded clone.

v_call	cdr3_length	d_call	j_call	clone_size	cdr3_aa	cdr3_nt
TRBV7-2	14	.	TRBJ2-7	.	CASSLAGKVSEQYF	TGTGCCAGCAGCTTAGCCGGGAAGGTTTCCGAGCAGTACTTC
TRBV6-5	12	.	TRBJ2-7	.	CASVGAPYEQYF	TGTGCCTCGGTGGGGGCGCCCTACGAGCAGTACTTC
TRBV7-9	18	TRBD2	TRBJ2-3	.	CASSSSRISGASTDTQYF	TGTGCCAGCAGCTCCAGCCGAATTAGCGGGGCGAGCACAGATACGCAGTATTTT
TRBV15	15	TRBD1	TRBJ1-5	.	CATSRDRGFGQPQHF	TGTGCCACCAGCAGGGACAGGGGTTTTGGTCAGCCCCAGCATTTT
TRBV7-8	18	.	TRBJ1-3	.	CASSPRIRAGSSGNTIYF	TGTGCCAGCAGCCCGAGGATCCGCGCCGGGAGCTCTGGAAACACCATATATTTT
TRBV18	13	.	TRBJ1-5	.	CASSEGESQPQHF	TGTGCCAGCTCAGAGGGGGAGAGCCAGCCCCAGCATTTT
TRBV7-8	13	.	TRBJ1-2	.	CASSRRRDYGYTF	TGTGCCAGCAGTCGCAGGCGCGACTATGGCTACACCTTC
TRBV2	14	.	TRBJ1-4	.	CASRIGLAGEKLFF	TGTGCCAGCCGGATTGGATTAGCCGGTGAAAAACTGTTTTTT
TRBV6-1	11	.	TRBJ2-7	once	CASSVEGTEYF	TGTGCCAGCAGTGTTGAGGGGACGGAGTACTTC
TRBV9	18	.	TRBJ2-2	.	CASSVVKLTALNTGELFF	TGTGCCAGCAGCGTAGTGAAACTTACTGCCCTGAACACCGGGGAGCTGTTTTTT
TRBV5-1	19	TRBD2	TRBJ2-5	.	CASSPWGRGYSGNQETQYF	TGCGCCAGCAGCCCTTGGGGCAGGGGATATAGCGGGAACCAAGAGACCCAGTACTTC
TRBV19	13	.	TRBJ1-3	.	CASSMVAGNTIYF	TGTGCCAGTAGTATGGTTGCAGGAAACACCATATATTTT
TRBV10-3	14	TRBD1	TRBJ1-5	many	CASSGTGTNQPQHF	TGTGCCAGCTCCGGGACAGGGACCAATCAGCCCCAGCATTTT
TRBV6-5	13	.	TRBJ1-2	.	CASSTRAGIGYTF	TGTGCCAGCAGCACCCGGGCTGGTATTGGCTACACCTTC
TRBV6-5	15	TRBD1	TRBJ2-3	.	CASSYSTGGADTQYF	TGTGCCAGCAGTTACTCGACAGGGGGCGCAGATACGCAGTATTTT
TRBV30	17	TRBD2	TRBJ2-1	.	CAWDGLAGGSSYNEQFF	TGTGCCTGGGACGGACTAGCGGGAGGGAGCTCCTACAATGAGCAGTTCTTC
TRBV5-6	15	TRBD1	TRBJ1-2	.	CASSSLGQGRRGYTF	TGTGCCAGCAGTTCACTAGGACAGGGGAGACGTGGCTACACCTTC
TRBV4-1	15	.	TRBJ2-7	.	CASSQVATGIYEQYF	TGCGCCAGCAGCCAAGTTGCGACAGGAATCTACGAGCAGTACTTC
TRBV27	14	TRBD2	TRBJ2-1	.	CASRRTSGYNEQFF	TGTGCCAGCAGGAGGACTAGCGGTTACAATGAGCAGTTCTTC
TRBV7-3	13	.	TRBJ1-5	.	CASSLFRGQPQHF	TGTGCCAGCAGCCTCTTCAGGGGTCAGCCCCAGCATTTT
TRBV5-5	14	.	TRBJ1-2	.	CASSLAEGGYGYTF	TGTGCCAGCAGCTTGGCCGAGGGTGGCTATGGCTACACCTTC
TRBV6-5	14	TRBD2	TRBJ2-7	.	CASSYVAGVYEQYF	TGTGCCAGCAGTTATGTAGCGGGAGTTTACGAGCAGTACTTC
TRBV9	15	TRBD1	TRBJ2-1	few	CASSVDGTDYNEQFF	TGTGCCAGCAGCGTAGACGGGACAGACTACAATGAGCAGTTCTTC
TRBV5-1	15	TRBD1	TRBJ1-6	.	CASSPTGGWNSPLHF	TGCGCCAGCAGCCCTACAGGGGGTTGGAATTCACCCCTCCACTTT
TRBV11-3	16	TRBD1	TRBJ2-1	once	CASNSEGANSYNEQFF	TGTGCCAGCAACTCTGAGGGGGCAAATTCCTACAATGAGCAGTTCTTC
TRBV6-5	14	TRBD1	TRBJ1-2	.	CASGQDRAPYGYTF	TGTGCCAGCGGACAAGACAGGGCTCCCTATGGCTACACCTTC
TRBV9	13	.	TRBJ1-1	once	CASSVGRATEAFF	TGTGCCAGCAGCGTAGGGCGGGCCACTGAAGCTTTCTTT
TRBV27	16	.	TRBJ2-2	.	CASSLLLRMNTGELFF	TGTGCCAGCAGTTTATTATTACGGATGAACACCGGGGAGCTGTTTTTT
TRBV2	13	TRBD1	TRBJ2-3	.	CASSRGPQDTQYF	TGTGCCAGCAGCAGGGGGCCACAAGATACGCAGTATTTT
TRBV5-1	15	TRBD1	TRBJ1-1	.	CASSPGQGAITEAFF	TGCGCCAGCAGCCCAGGACAGGGGGCTATCACTGAAGCTTTCTTT
TRBV4-1	17	.	TRBJ2-5	.	CASSQAPNGAGTETQYF	TGCGCCAGCAGCCAAGCCCCAAACGGAGCGGGTACGGAGACCCAGTACTTC
TRBV6-5	15	TRBD1	TRBJ2-3	.	CASREGQGGRDTQYF	TGTGCCAGCAGGGAGGGACAGGGAGGAAGAGATACGCAGTATTTT
TRBV27	14	.	TRBJ1-1	few	CASSPPQGNTEAFF	TGTGCCAGCAGTCCGCCCCAGGGGAACACTGAAGCTTTCTTT
TRBV2	16	TRBD2	TRBJ2-1	.	CASRSYKTGGRNEQFF	TGTGCCAGCAGATCCTACAAGACGGGGGGGCGGAATGAGCAGTTCTTC
TRBV6-5	15	.	TRBJ1-3	.	CASSYGTNSGNTIYF	TGTGCCAGCAGTTACGGCACGAACTCTGGAAACACCATATATTTT
TRBV21-1	13	.	TRBJ2-7	.	CASSKGTAYEQYF	TGTGCCAGCAGCAAAGGGACGGCCTACGAGCAGTACTTC
TRBV19	17	.	TRBJ1-2	few	CASSPSSRQETNYGYTF	TGTGCCAGTAGTCCTAGCTCGCGACAGGAAACTAACTATGGCTACACCTTC
TRBV2	14	TRBD1	TRBJ1-2	few	CASSPAGTGGGYTF	TGTGCCAGCAGTCCCGCCGGGACAGGGGGTGGCTACACCTTC
TRBV6-5	13	TRBD1	TRBJ1-2	.	CASSYGTGAVHTF	TGTGCCAGCAGTTACGGGACAGGAGCGGTACACACCTTC
TRBV29-1	13	.	TRBJ1-6	.	CSVAPAGNSPLHF	TGCAGCGTTGCCCCGGCGGGAAATTCACCCCTCCACTTT